A selection of T cell receptor beta chains follows, all from one sample in a study of blood T cell repertoires in COVID-19. Profiled with immunoSEQ multiplex PCR; TCRdb holds only in-frame clones, not every one. Among approximately 280,000 clones listed, approximately 86% were seen once. The sample taken for sequencing was peripheral blood. The receptors were sampled from a woman aged 30 to 39 who had recovered from COVID-19. Both conserved end residues are part of each CDR3. The order of the fields is V gene, D gene, J gene, clone size, CDR3 protein, CDR3 DNA. A D gene is named only where the DNA matches it firmly. Clone size, where shown, is once, few, many, or a class for clones that have expanded.

TRBV6-1	TRBD1	TRBJ1-2	.	CASSERQGVVYGYTF	TGTGCCAGCAGTGAACGACAGGGGGTTGTCTATGGCTACACCTTC
TRBV19	.	TRBJ2-7	.	CASSITQASYEQYF	TGTGCCAGTAGTATTACCCAGGCCTCCTACGAGCAGTACTTC
TRBV19	.	TRBJ1-2	.	CASSIRYRQGNGYTF	TGTGCCAGTAGTATAAGATATCGGCAGGGAAACGGCTACACCTTC
TRBV11-2	.	TRBJ1-2	.	CASSSVGGASYGYTF	TGTGCCAGCAGCAGTGTGGGGGGGGCCTCCTATGGCTACACCTTC
TRBV27	TRBD1	TRBJ1-1	.	CASSVTGGEAFF	TGTGCCAGCAGTGTGACAGGGGGTGAAGCTTTCTTT
TRBV5-1	TRBD2	TRBJ2-7	.	CASSLETSGGDEQYF	TGCGCCAGCAGCTTGGAGACTAGCGGGGGGGACGAGCAGTACTTC
TRBV30	.	TRBJ1-6	.	CAWKWRRSYNSPLHF	TGTGCCTGGAAGTGGAGGCGGTCCTATAATTCACCCCTCCACTTT
TRBV15	TRBD2	TRBJ2-2	.	CATRLAGRTGELFF	TGTGCCACCCGACTAGCGGGACGCACCGGGGAGCTGTTTTTT
TRBV6-5	TRBD1	TRBJ1-1	once	CASTTGDTEAFF	TGTGCCAGCACAACAGGGGACACTGAAGCTTTCTTT
TRBV6-4	.	TRBJ1-2	.	CASSDGGGRGYGYTF	TGTGCCAGCAGTGACGGAGGTGGCAGGGGTTATGGCTACACCTTC
TRBV19	.	TRBJ1-4	.	CASSRGENEKLFF	TGTGCCAGTAGTCGGGGGGAAAATGAAAAACTGTTTTTT
TRBV10-2	.	TRBJ1-1	.	CASGGPGGAYTEAFF	TGCGCCAGCGGAGGCCCCGGCGGGGCGTACACTGAAGCTTTCTTT
TRBV5-1	.	TRBJ2-1	.	CASSSPGNYNEQFF	TGCGCCAGCAGCTCACCGGGTAACTACAATGAGCAGTTCTTC
TRBV11-3	TRBD1	TRBJ1-1	.	CASSLAWDRDGTEAFF	TGTGCCAGCAGCCTAGCGTGGGACAGGGACGGCACTGAAGCTTTCTTT
TRBV6-5	.	TRBJ1-2	once	CASSYGPQGSNYGYTF	TGTGCCAGCAGTTACGGTCCCCAGGGTTCCAACTATGGCTACACCTTC
TRBV24-1	.	TRBJ2-2	many	CATSDGADTGELFF	TGTGCCACCAGTGATGGGGCGGACACCGGGGAGCTGTTTTTT